This T cell receptor beta chain was sequenced in a study of STAT5B mutations in CD4+ large granular lymphocyte leukemia. Background on the study: The CDR3 'QG' motif was associated with a particular HLA allele among healthy donors.

The CDR3 totals 15 residues. V lost 5 bases and J 0 bases, leaving 13 bases between the germline ends. CDR1 and CDR2 from the germline V gene are SNHLY and FYNNEI. Of note for this clone: Its antigen is not known.

In the source study's methods: Productive clonotypes were detectable down to 2.59 x 10-5 frequency. The data were produced by immunoSEQ multiplex PCR, yet TCRdb's version contains in-frame clones alone and is incomplete. The V and J calls and clone size are taken from that table; D and trimming were inferred from the DNA. This table has 20,000 to 25,000 clones, 82% appearing once. Broader study findings: Main leukemic clonotypes were patient-specific, but roughly 25% appeared at low frequency elsewhere. Top patient clones used TRBV06 genes more often: 8/27 versus 2/35 in controls.

The rearrangement joins TRBV2 to TRBJ1-1, with no clear D. This receptor was obtained from a human donor in good health. Sequenced material: CD4+ T cells from blood buffy coats. The CDR3 nucleotides are TGTGCCAGCAGTAAAAGAGAAGGGATGAACACTGAAGCTTTCTTT. This gives the protein CASSKREGMNTEAFF.